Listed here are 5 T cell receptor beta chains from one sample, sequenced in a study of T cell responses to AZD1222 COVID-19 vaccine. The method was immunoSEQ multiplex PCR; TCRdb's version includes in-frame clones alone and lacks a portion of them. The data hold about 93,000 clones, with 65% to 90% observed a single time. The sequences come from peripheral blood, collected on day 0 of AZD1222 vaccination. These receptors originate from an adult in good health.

The CDR3 here is CATRSQLNTEAFF. CDR3 bases: TGTGCCACCAGGTCGCAATTGAACACTGAAGCTTTCTTT. This chain connects TRBV24-1 to TRBJ1-1; D is undetermined. This CDR3 comprises 13 residues. V shed 7 bases and J shed 0 bases, with 8 bases lying between them. Looked up from germline, CDR1 is KGHDR and CDR2 is SFDVKD.

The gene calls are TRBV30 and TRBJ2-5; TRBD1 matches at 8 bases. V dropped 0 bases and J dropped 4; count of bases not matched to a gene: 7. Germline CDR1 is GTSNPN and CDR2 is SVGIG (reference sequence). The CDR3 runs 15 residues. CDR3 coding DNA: TGTGCCTGGAGTGTGACAAGGACAGGGATAGAGACCCAGTACTTC. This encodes CAWSVTRTGIETQYF.

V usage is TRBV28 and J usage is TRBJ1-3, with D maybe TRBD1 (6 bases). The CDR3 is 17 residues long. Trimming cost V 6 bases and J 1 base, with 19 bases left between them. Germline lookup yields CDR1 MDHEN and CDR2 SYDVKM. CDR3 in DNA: TGTGCCAGCAGCCCCCTGAGGGGGGGTAGATCTGGAAACACCATATATTTT. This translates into CASSPLRGGRSGNTIYF.

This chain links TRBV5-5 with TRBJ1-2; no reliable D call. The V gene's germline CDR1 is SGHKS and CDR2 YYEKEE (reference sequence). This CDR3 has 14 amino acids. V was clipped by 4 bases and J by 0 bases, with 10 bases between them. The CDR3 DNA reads TGTGCCAGCAGCCCACAGACAACTAACTATGGCTACACCTTC. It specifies CASSPQTTNYGYTF.

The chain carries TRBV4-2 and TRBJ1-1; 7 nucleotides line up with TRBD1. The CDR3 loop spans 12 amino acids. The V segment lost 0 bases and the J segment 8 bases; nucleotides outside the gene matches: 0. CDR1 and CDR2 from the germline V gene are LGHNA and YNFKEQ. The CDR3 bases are TGTGCCAGCAGCCAAGAGACAGGGGAAGCTTTCTTT. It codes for CASSQETGEAFF.